The rows below give T cell receptor beta chains drawn from one sample of a study of beta chain features in type 1 diabetes. Method: immunoSEQ multiplex PCR; TCRdb's copy keeps in-frame clones and lacks some. The sample holds 310,000 or so clones; 9.5% to 12% are singletons and the top ten take 0.015%. The specimen was naive CD4+ T cells from blood. The receptors here all came from a woman aged 25 to 39 in good health. CDR3s include the opening cysteine and the closing phenylalanine or tryptophan. A D gene is named only where the DNA matches it firmly. The listing skips clone size in some rows; elsewhere it reads once, few, many or a size class.

>.|few|TRBJ2-1|TRBV28
TGTGCCAGCAGTTTGGCGGGGTCCACCTACAATGAGCAGTTCTTC
CASSLAGSTYNEQFF
>TRBD2|few|TRBJ2-3|TRBV27
TGTGCCAGCAGTTCCGGACTAGCGGGATTAGGCACAGATACGCAGTATTTT
CASSSGLAGLGTDTQYF
>TRBD2|few|TRBJ2-3|TRBV4-3
TGCGCCAGCAGCCAAACGACTAGCGGGAGTACAGATACGCAGTATTTT
CASSQTTSGSTDTQYF
>TRBD1|few|TRBJ2-2|TRBV11-3
TGTGCCAGCAGCGACAGGGCCACCGGGGAGCTGTTTTTT
CASSDRATGELFF
>.|few|TRBJ2-1|TRBV18
TGTGCCAGCTCATTCTCCCAGGGGATGCGGATGGACAATGAGCAGTTCTTC
CASSFSQGMRMDNEQFF
>.|few|TRBJ2-2|TRBV18
TGTGCCAGCTCAAAAAATCCGACGGGCGGGGAGCTGTTTTTT
CASSKNPTGGELFF
>TRBD1|once|TRBJ1-2|TRBV27
TGTGCCAGCAGTGCCAGACAGGGGCTTCGTGGCTACACCTTC
CASSARQGLRGYTF
>TRBD2|few|TRBJ2-1|TRBV7-2
TGTGCCAGCAGCTTAGGCGGGGGGAGTCGTAATGAGCAGTTCTTC
CASSLGGGSRNEQFF
>.|few|TRBJ1-1|TRBV18
TGTGCCAGCTCACCACAACGGGACACTGAAGCTTTCTTT
CASSPQRDTEAFF
>.|.|TRBJ1-2|TRBV9
TGTGCCAGCAGCGCCCCGGGGGAGCCATATGGCTACACCTTC
CASSAPGEPYGYTF
>TRBD1|.|TRBJ1-2|TRBV5-4
TGTGCCAGCAGCCAGGGACAGGGTTCCAACTATGGCTACACCTTC
CASSQGQGSNYGYTF
>.|.|TRBJ1-1|TRBV5-1
TGCGCCAGCAGATATTCCGGGACATGGGTCGGCACTGAAGCTTTCTTT
CASRYSGTWVGTEAFF
>.|few|TRBJ2-5|TRBV20-1
TGCAGTGCTAGAGGAGAAGAGACCCAGTACTTC
CSARGEETQYF
>TRBD2|once|TRBJ2-5|TRBV6-1
TGTGCCAGCCGAGTAGCGGGAGGGTCGGAGACCCAGTACTTC
CASRVAGGSETQYF
>.|.|TRBJ2-7|TRBV18
TGTGCCAGCTCACTGGCAGACACCTACGAGCAGTACTTC
CASSLADTYEQYF
>TRBD1|.|TRBJ2-7|TRBV27
TGTGCCAGCAGGGGACAGGGAACTACCTACGAGCAGTACTTC
CASRGQGTTYEQYF
>.|.|TRBJ1-4|TRBV7-9
TGTGCCAGCAGCTTGGCAGGTCCTAATGAAAAACTGTTTTTT
CASSLAGPNEKLFF
>.|.|TRBJ2-7|TRBV6-5
TGTGCCAGCAGACAAAATACCTACGAGCAGTACTTC
CASRQNTYEQYF
>.|few|TRBJ2-1|TRBV7-9
TGTGCCAGCAGCTCCCGCGGGACGCTGCCCAATGAGCAGTTCTTC
CASSSRGTLPNEQFF
>TRBD2|few|TRBJ2-1|TRBV7-9
TGTGCCAGCAACCTAGCGGGGAGTACTAACAATGAGCAGTTCTTC
CASNLAGSTNNEQFF
>.|few|TRBJ1-1|TRBV25-1
TGTGCCAGCAGTGAATTAATAACACCGTTGAACACTGAAGCTTTCTTT
CASSELITPLNTEAFF
>.|.|TRBJ1-4|TRBV29-1
TGCAGCGTGGGGGGACTTTCTAATGAAAAACTGTTTTTT
CSVGGLSNEKLFF
>TRBD2|.|TRBJ2-3|TRBV4-2
TGTGCCAGCAGCCATCTGAGACTAGCGGAAGACACAGATACGCAGTATTTT
CASSHLRLAEDTDTQYF
>TRBD1|.|TRBJ1-5|TRBV10-3
TGTGCCATCAGCGGACAGGGGGACCAGCCCCAGCATTTT
CAISGQGDQPQHF